This T cell receptor beta chain was obtained from a study of radiotherapy plus CTLA-4 blockade in lung cancer. Overall study: Disease control was present in roughly 29% of patients, and objective responses in about 18%. Findings and limits, study-wide: Response, reportedly, was best predicted by interferon-beta along with early blood T cell clone dynamics. In blood, tumor-derived TCR clones expanded after radiotherapy plus ipilimumab.

With regard to this clone: Its antigen is as yet unknown.

It was focal radiation plus CTLA-4 blockade with ipilimumab that patients with chemo-refractory metastatic non-small-cell lung cancer received. The length of the CDR3 is 15 residues. The V gene lost 3 bases and the J gene lost 3 bases, with 12 bases spanning the gap. Looked up from germline, CDR1 is MNHEY and CDR2 is SMNVEV (reference sequence). Sequencing used immunoSEQ multiplex PCR; TCRdb keeps in-frame clones, though not all of them. The data show 30,000 to 35,000 clones, 70% to 90% seen once. Source: peripheral blood, taken from a patient treated with radiotherapy plus ipilimumab. The TCR sequence derives from a human donor with non-small cell lung cancer that progressed on radiotherapy plus ipilimumab. The genes are TRBV27 and TRBJ2-1, with D possibly being TRBD2 (5 bases). The CDR3 is CASSFEGGLYNEQFF. CDR3 bases: TGTGCCAGCAGTTTTGAGGGTGGGCTCTACAATGAGCAGTTCTTC.